Shown below are 11 T cell receptor beta chains from a single sample sequenced in a study of T cell responses to AZD1222 COVID-19 vaccine. Data came from immunoSEQ multiplex PCR; TCRdb stores just in-frame clones and leaves some out. The repertoire holds fewer than 150,000 clones, with around 88% as singletons. This specimen consisted of peripheral blood, obtained on day 0 of AZD1222 vaccination. The source of these receptors is an adult in good health.

The chain has TRBV7-8 and TRBJ1-1; the D is unclear. V lost 5 bases and J lost 3, with 7 bases in between. The V gene's germline CDR1 is SGHVS and CDR2 FQNEAQ. This CDR3 comprises 12 residues. The CDR3 reads CASSRTDTEAFF. The CDR3 coding sequence is TGTGCCAGCAGCCGCACCGACACTGAAGCTTTCTTT.

V and J are TRBV11-2 and TRBJ1-1; D possibly corresponds to TRBD1 (5 bases). Germline CDR1 is SGHAT and CDR2 is FQNNGV. The germline V and J ends were trimmed by 1 base and 3 bases, with 15 bases remaining between them. The CDR3 loop spans 16 amino acids. The CDR3 is CASSLAPGTGDTEAFF. The CDR3 DNA reads as TGTGCCAGCAGCTTAGCTCCCGGGACCGGGGACACTGAAGCTTTCTTT.

This sequence joins TRBV28 and TRBJ1-4; D unclear. The V and J ends lost 5 bases and 5 bases respectively, with 15 bases between them. In germline, CDR1 is MDHEN, CDR2 SYDVKM. The CDR3 covers 15 residues. The CDR3 DNA reads TGTGCCAGCAGTCCTTCACCTTACCGAAATGAAAAACTGTTTTTT. Translation: CASSPSPYRNEKLFF.

This chain connects TRBV5-3 to TRBJ2-7, with D possibly being TRBD1 (6 bases). TRBV5-3 is designated an ORF whose function remains uncertain. The CDR3 covers 16 residues. V dropped 4 bases and J dropped 7 bases, with 24 bases sitting between them. CDR3 residues: CARSAPVRVPGDEQYF. DNA of the CDR3: TGTGCCAGAAGCGCACCAGTTCGTGTTCCAGGGGATGAGCAGTACTTC.

V gene TRBV5-8 combines with J gene TRBJ1-2, with D maybe TRBD1 (5 bases). Deletions cut 8 bases from V and 3 bases from J, with 17 bases between. The CDR3 extends over 14 amino acids. The germline gives CDR1 SGHTS, CDR2 YDEGEE. The CDR3 sequence: CARSHRGLDYGYTF. The DNA of the CDR3 is TGTGCCAGAAGCCACCGGGGGTTGGACTATGGCTACACCTTC.

The chain recombines TRBV7-3 with TRBJ2-3, with 7 positions matching TRBD2. V lost 1 base to trimming and J lost 6 bases; unmatched junction nucleotides: 4. The CDR3 sequence is 14 residues long. Per the germline V gene, CDR1 is SGHTA and CDR2 is FQGTGA. The CDR3 DNA sequence: TGTGCCAGCAGCTTAAACGGGAGGCATGATACGCAGTATTTT. This codes for CASSLNGRHDTQYF.

The V call is TRBV3-1 (or the pseudogene TRBV3-2), the J call TRBJ1-2; 7 bases align to TRBD1. J lost 3 bases, V lost 6 bases, and 7 bases had no gene match. The CDR3 sequence is 14 residues long. Germline loops: CDR1 LGHDT, CDR2 YNNKEL (reference sequence). CDR3 bases: TGTGCCAGCAGTAGACAGGGATGGGACTATGGCTACACCTTC. The encoded protein is CASSRQGWDYGYTF.

The J gene is TRBJ1-3, the V gene TRBV20-1; no reliable D call. Trimming took 3 bases from V and 7 from J, leaving 13 bases between them. Germline-derived CDR1 and CDR2 are DFQATT and SNEGSKA (reference sequence). The CDR3 has 13 residues. The CDR3 region is CSASGTVANTIYF. In DNA form, the CDR3 reads TGCAGTGCTAGTGGAACAGTGGCGAACACCATATATTTT.

The gene calls are TRBV7-2 and TRBJ2-7; the D is unclear. Germline CDR1 is SGHTA and CDR2 is FQGNSA. V lost 1 base to trimming and J lost 0 bases, with 10 bases between them. This CDR3 region has 15 residues. Written as DNA, the CDR3 is TGTGCCAGCAGCTTAGACTGGGCCACCTCCTACGAGCAGTACTTC. Encoded protein: CASSLDWATSYEQYF.

The chain couples TRBV7-2 to TRBJ1-1; 8 bases line up with TRBD1. CDR1 SGHTA and CDR2 FQGNSA come from the germline V gene. This CDR3 has 16 residues. J was trimmed by 7 bases and V by 5 bases; bases with no gene match: 15. The DNA for the CDR3 is TGTGCCAGCAGCCCCCTCGGCGAGTACAGGGGGGGTGAAGCTTTCTTT. Translation: CASSPLGEYRGGEAFF.

This sequence joins TRBV5-8 and TRBJ1-2; D is uncertain. Looked up from germline, CDR1 is SGHTS and CDR2 is YDEGEE. V lost 4 bases, J lost 8 bases, and 12 bases lay in between. CDR3 length equals 12 residues. As DNA, the CDR3 is TGTGCCAGCAGCCGGGTCTTCGTCGGCTACACCTTC. Its translation is CASSRVFVGYTF.